The 28 T cell receptor beta chains presented below share a single source sample, sequenced in a study of patients and donors after allogeneic stem cell transplantation (TCRdb year 2020). The protocol used for the library was RT-PCR. The instrument was a NextSeq 550. TCRdb trimmed the raw reads at Q25, called clones with MiXCR and kept productive beta chains. Identical CDR3 protein sequences are pooled into one entry, listed with their most common genes and DNA. Within this sample are more than 850,000 distinct CDR3 sequences, with approximately 19% of them counted one time only. The ten largest clones represent roughly 6% of the sample. The sample taken for sequencing was blood, either unsorted or a sorted T cell fraction (not recorded which). The receptors stem from a human donor who was either an allogeneic HSCT recipient or a stem cell or donor lymphocyte infusion donor (not recorded which). It is not recorded whose cells these are; they may come from a transplant donor.

This clonotype appeared a few times. This chain links TRBV9 with TRBJ2-3, with a possible D match to TRBD2 (6 bases). The CDR3 is 17 residues long. Germline V gene data show CDR1 as SGDLS and CDR2 as YYNGEE. V gave up 0 bases and J gave up 4 bases, with 18 bases separating them. CDR3 residues: CASSVEVGGMGADTQYF. The CDR3, as DNA: TGTGCCAGCAGCGTAGAGGTGGGGGGAATGGGCGCAGATACGCAGTATTTT.

The chain employs TRBV20-1 and TRBJ2-1; perhaps TRBD2 as D (7 bases). Deletions cut 5 bases from V and 2 bases from J, with 10 bases between. CDR1 and CDR2 (germline): DFQATT, SNEGSKA (reference sequence). The CDR3 runs to 13 residues. CDR3 in DNA: TGCAGTGCTCGGGGGGCCGCCTACAATGAGCAGTTCTTC. Translation gives CSARGAAYNEQFF.

The V call is TRBV14, the J call TRBJ2-2; 7 bases are a match to TRBD1. Germline CDR1 is SGHDN and CDR2 is FVKESK. Losses at the gene ends were 2 bases for V and 5 bases for J; bases not matched to a gene: 2. The CDR3 consists of 14 residues. The CDR3 sequence: CASSQRGRTGELFF. As DNA, the CDR3 is TGTGCCAGCAGCCAAAGGGGGCGGACCGGGGAGCTGTTTTTT.

The V gene is TRBV20-1, the J gene TRBJ2-7; tentative D call: TRBD2 (5 bases). The CDR3 runs to 16 residues. Germline V CDR1 and CDR2: DFQATT, SNEGSKA (reference sequence). V lost 5 bases to trimming and J lost 5 bases, with 25 bases between them. CDR3 amino acids: CSALPLGLKGVHEQYF. CDR3 DNA sequence: TGCAGTGCTTTACCCCTGGGCCTTAAGGGAGTCCACGAGCAGTACTTC.

This rearrangement joins TRBV7-2 to TRBJ2-5, with D possibly TRBD2 on 7 matching bases. The CDR3 is 14 residues long. Germline V lookup: CDR1 SGHTA, CDR2 FQGNSA. Trimming removed 1 base at V and 5 bases at J, with 11 bases between. As DNA, the CDR3 is TGTGCCAGCAGCTTAGGGGGGGGGCATGAGACCCAGTACTTC. Residues: CASSLGGGHETQYF.

This clonotype was found a few times. This chain links TRBV10-3 with TRBJ1-2; D is undetermined. Germline CDR1 ENHRY, CDR2 SYGVKD. CDR3 length: 12 residues. V was shortened by 0 bases and J by 7 bases, with 6 bases between the two germline ends. CDR3 sequence (DNA): TGTGCCATCAGTGAGTCCCCCCCTGGCTACACCTTC. Encoded protein: CAISESPPGYTF.

J is TRBJ1-2 and V is TRBV2, with a tentative D call TRBD1 (5 bases). V lost 6 bases, J lost 4 bases, and 21 bases lay in between. Looked up from germline, CDR1 is SNHLY and CDR2 is FYNNEI. The CDR3 consists of 16 residues. The chain's CDR3 is CASSQGPTRPLYGYTF. The DNA of the CDR3 is TGTGCCAGCAGCCAGGGCCCTACAAGGCCTCTCTATGGCTACACCTTC.

The gene calls are TRBV7-9 and TRBJ1-4; D is unresolved. The CDR3 is made up of 15 amino acids. V lost 0 bases and J lost 8, with 13 bases in between. Germline V CDR1 and CDR2: SEHNR, FQNEAQ (reference sequence). CDR3 loop: CASSLAAPLGEKLFF. CDR3 nucleotide sequence: TGTGCCAGCAGCTTAGCCGCCCCGCTTGGGGAAAAACTGTTTTTT.

The chain recombines TRBV6-1 with TRBJ1-5, with 8 bases aligning to TRBD1. The CDR3 is made up of 17 amino acids. V gave up 9 bases and J gave up 1 base; unmatched junction bases: 14. Germline loops: CDR1 MNHNS, CDR2 SASEGT. In DNA form, the CDR3 reads TGTGCCAGTGGTAGGGGGCAGGGGGCGAGGAGCAATCAGCCCCAGCATTTT. This encodes CASGRGQGARSNQPQHF.

This clonotype was seen only a few times. The genes are TRBV7-9 and TRBJ1-4; D remains unclear. This CDR3 has 15 amino acids. With 0 bases removed from V and 3 bases from J, the gap between germline ends came to 8 bases. Germline CDR1 reads SEHNR; CDR2 reads FQNEAQ (reference sequence). The CDR3 loop reads CASSLAVGSNEKLFF. CDR3 bases: TGTGCCAGCAGCTTAGCGGTAGGATCTAATGAAAAACTGTTTTTT.

The V gene is TRBV9, the J gene TRBJ2-7; D might be TRBD1 or TRBD2, each matching 5 bases. Germline V gene data show CDR1 as SGDLS and CDR2 as YYNGEE. The CDR3 totals 14 residues. Trimming removed 3 bases at V and 1 base at J, with 11 bases between. CDR3 nucleotide sequence: TGTGCCAGCAGCGGAGGGGAGCGGTCCTACGAGCAGTACTTC. It yields the protein CASSGGERSYEQYF.

There are many counts of this clonotype. This chain joins TRBV12-3 or TRBV12-4 and TRBJ2-5; D ambiguous. The CDR3 extends over 13 amino acids. The germline V and J ends were trimmed by 6 bases and 1 base, with 9 bases remaining between them. The CDR3 here is CASRLRLQETQYF. The CDR3 DNA is TGTGCCAGCAGGCTCAGGCTCCAAGAGACCCAGTACTTC.

This chain links TRBV5-1 with TRBJ2-1; 9 bases align to TRBD2. CDR1 is SGHRS, CDR2 YFSETQ, per germline. The CDR3 runs 16 residues. Trimming took 0 bases from V and 4 from J; bases not matched to a gene: 5. As DNA, the CDR3 is TGCGCCAGCAGCTTGGCCGTAGCGGGAGCTTACAATGAGCAGTTCTTC. Translation gives CASSLAVAGAYNEQFF. Drawing the rest from reference TRBV5-1 and TRBJ2-1, the complete variable domain is KAGVTQTPRYLIKTRGQQVTLSCSPISGHRSVSWYQQTPGQGLQFLFEYFSETQRNKGNFPGRFSGRQFSNSRSEMNVSTLELGDSALYLCASSLAVAGAYNEQFFGPGTRLTVL.

The chain joins TRBV5-1 to TRBJ2-2; D might be TRBD2 (5 bases). The CDR3 loop spans 13 amino acids. Germline lookup yields CDR1 SGHRS and CDR2 YFSETQ. V dropped 0 bases and J dropped 6 bases, with 6 bases sitting between them. As DNA, the CDR3 is TGCGCCAGCAGCTTGGCTAGCCCCGGGGAGCTGTTTTTT. It specifies CASSLASPGELFF.

V is TRBV9 and J is TRBJ1-5; D is undetermined. Deletions cut 5 bases from V and 4 bases from J, with 31 bases between. Germline CDR1 SGDLS, CDR2 YYNGEE. This CDR3 spans 20 amino acids. The CDR3 reads CASRLPKNLGSLNQNQPQHF. For the CDR3, the DNA is TGTGCCAGCAGGCTCCCCAAAAACCTCGGCAGCTTAAATCAGAATCAGCCCCAGCATTTT.

This clonotype was picked up a small number of times. The V and J genes are TRBV7-9 and TRBJ1-5, with TRBD1 as a possible D gene (6 bases). Germline CDR1 is SEHNR and CDR2 is FQNEAQ (reference sequence). The CDR3 extends over 16 amino acids. V was shortened by 4 bases and J by 0 bases, with 13 bases between the two germline ends. The DNA of the CDR3 is TGTGCCAGCAGCTCTCCGGGACACAATAGCAATCAGCCCCAGCATTTT. This sequence encodes CASSSPGHNSNQPQHF.

The chain couples TRBV7-2 to TRBJ2-1, with unresolved D. Trimming took 3 bases from V and 7 from J, leaving 10 bases between them. CDR3 length equals 13 residues. Germline V gene lookup returns CDR1 SGHTA and CDR2 FQGNSA. The CDR3 DNA sequence: TGTGCCAGCAGCTTTTGGTTCAATAATGAGCAGTTCTTC. Amino acids: CASSFWFNNEQFF.

The V call is TRBV30, the J call TRBJ2-5; the D gene is possibly TRBD1 (6 bases). Trimming left V 5 bases short and J 2 bases short, with 9 bases between. Germline-derived CDR1 and CDR2 are GTSNPN and SVGIG (reference sequence). The CDR3 loop spans 12 amino acids. CDR3 residues: CAWDRQQETQYF. The CDR3 coding sequence is TGTGCCTGGGACAGGCAACAAGAGACCCAGTACTTC.

This clonotype turned up a few times. The rearrangement joins TRBV7-2 to TRBJ2-5; D assignment may be TRBD1 or TRBD2 (5 bases each). V gave up 5 bases and J gave up 2 bases, with 15 bases separating them. The germline V gene has CDR1 SGHTA and CDR2 FQGNSA. This CDR3 has 15 residues. The CDR3 DNA reads TGTGCCAGCAGCCTTAGGGGCCGGGAACAAGAGACCCAGTACTTC. Amino acids: CASSLRGREQETQYF.

V is TRBV9 and J is TRBJ1-5, with D perhaps matching TRBD1 (6 bases). Per the germline V gene, CDR1 is SGDLS and CDR2 is YYNGEE. The germline V and J ends were trimmed by 3 bases and 6 bases, with 10 bases remaining between them. The CDR3 is 13 amino acids. The CDR3 DNA is TGTGCCAGCAGCGACGGGGGCAGTCAGCCCCAGCATTTT. It yields the protein CASSDGGSQPQHF.

The chain is built from TRBV6-5 and TRBJ1-2; TRBD1 matches 7 bases. The V gene end was trimmed by 0 bases and the J gene end by 5 bases; junction bases not matched to a gene: 3. Germline CDR1 reads MNHEY; CDR2 reads SVGAGI. This CDR3 region has 14 residues. As DNA, the CDR3 is TGTGCCAGCAGTTACTCGGCAGGGGGATATGGCTACACCTTC. Encoded protein: CASSYSAGGYGYTF.

This clonotype has just a few counts. This rearrangement joins TRBV27 to TRBJ2-5; 8 bases agree with TRBD1. Germline values: CDR1 MNHEY, CDR2 SMNVEV (reference sequence). With 0 bases clipped from V and 2 bases from J, the junction kept 5 bases outside the gene matches. The CDR3 contains 16 residues. DNA of the CDR3: TGTGCCAGCAGTTTATCGGGGGACAGGCAACAAGAGACCCAGTACTTC. This sequence encodes CASSLSGDRQQETQYF.

This clonotype was detected a few times. The V call is TRBV3-1, the J call TRBJ1-4; TRBD1 might be the D (5 bases). The CDR3 is 13 residues long. V was cut by 0 bases and J by 10 bases, with 9 bases left in between. Germline V lookup: CDR1 LGHDT, CDR2 YNNKEL (reference sequence). CDR3 in amino acids: CASSQEGPRKLFF. Here the CDR3 DNA reads TGTGCCAGCAGCCAAGAGGGACCTCGAAAACTGTTTTTT.

CDR3 coding DNA: TGTGCCAGCAGTGAGCATGGGGACTTTCCCTACGAGCAGTACTTC. It yields the protein CASSEHGDFPYEQYF. The chain recombines TRBV6-1 with TRBJ2-7; perhaps TRBD2 as D (6 bases). The CDR3 is 15 residues long. Trimming left V 3 bases short and J 2 bases short, with 14 bases between. CDR1 is MNHNS, CDR2 SASEGT, per germline.

This clonotype was counted between two and nine times. The chain joins TRBV5-1 to TRBJ2-3; maybe TRBD1 (5 bases). CDR1 SGHRS and CDR2 YFSETQ come from the germline V gene. V was shortened by 1 base and J by 4 bases, with 7 bases between the two germline ends. CDR3 length: 13 residues. The CDR3 sequence is CASSLPGSDTQYF. In DNA, the CDR3 is TGCGCCAGCAGCTTGCCAGGGTCAGATACGCAGTATTTT.

This clonotype occurred a few times. V is TRBV5-8 and J is TRBJ1-1, with TRBD1 as a possible D gene (6 bases). V was trimmed by 5 bases and J by 4 bases, leaving 12 bases between them. Germline V CDR1 and CDR2: SGHTS, YDEGEE. The CDR3 is made up of 13 amino acids. CDR3 region: CASSMQGSTEAFF. The CDR3 DNA reads as TGTGCCAGCAGTATGCAGGGGAGCACTGAAGCTTTCTTT.

In nucleotides, the CDR3 is TGTGCCAGCAGTGAATTGGACCGGGGGGAGCAGTACTTC. It yields the protein CASSELDRGEQYF. The gene calls are TRBV2 and TRBJ2-7, with TRBD2 as a possible D gene (6 bases). Germline CDR1 SNHLY, CDR2 FYNNEI. The CDR3 extends over 13 amino acids. Trimming cost V 2 bases and J 7 bases, with 12 bases left between them.

This clonotype came up a few times. The rearrangement links TRBV5-5 to TRBJ2-5, with D possibly being TRBD2 (6 bases). CDR3 length: 15 amino acids. The V end was cut by 5 bases, the J end by 5 bases, with 19 bases between. Germline CDR1 reads SGHKS; CDR2 reads YYEKEE (reference sequence). CDR3 sequence reads: CASSDVEGLDETQYF. The CDR3 coding sequence is TGTGCCAGCAGTGACGTGGAGGGATTGGACGAGACCCAGTACTTC.